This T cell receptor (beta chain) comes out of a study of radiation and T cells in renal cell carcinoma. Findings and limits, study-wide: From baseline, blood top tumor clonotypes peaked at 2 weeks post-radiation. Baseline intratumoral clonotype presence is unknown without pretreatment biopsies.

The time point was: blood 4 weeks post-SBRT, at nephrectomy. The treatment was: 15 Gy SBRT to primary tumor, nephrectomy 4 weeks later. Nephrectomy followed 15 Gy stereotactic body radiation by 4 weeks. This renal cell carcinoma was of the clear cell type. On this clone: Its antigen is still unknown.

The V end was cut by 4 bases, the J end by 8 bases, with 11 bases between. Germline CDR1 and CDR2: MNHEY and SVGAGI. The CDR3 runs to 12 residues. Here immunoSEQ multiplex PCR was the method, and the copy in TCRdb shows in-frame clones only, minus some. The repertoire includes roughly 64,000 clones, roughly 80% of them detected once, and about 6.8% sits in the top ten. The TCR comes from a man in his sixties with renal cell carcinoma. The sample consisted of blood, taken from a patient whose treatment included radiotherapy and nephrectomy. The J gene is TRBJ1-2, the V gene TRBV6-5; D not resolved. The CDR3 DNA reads TGTGCCAGCAGTTCCACCCTCGCCGGCTACACCTTC. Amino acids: CASSSTLAGYTF.